Given below is one T cell receptor (beta chain) in context. The germline V gene has CDR1 LNHDA and CDR2 SQIVND (reference sequence). The CDR3 spans 14 residues. V lost 1 base, J lost 15 bases, and 16 bases lay in between. Sequencing used immunoSEQ multiplex PCR; TCRdb keeps in-frame clones, though not all of them. The sample records about 130,000 clones, around 93% being singletons. The data originate from a study of control samples from healthy donors and cancer patients. This rearrangement joins TRBV19 to TRBJ2-6; the D is unclear. Sequenced sample: blood. This TCR came from a woman in her forties or fifties in good health. CDR3 DNA: TGTGCCAGTAGTATAGGCGGCAGGAGTCCCGCCCTGACTTTC. Residues: CASSIGGRSPALTF.